Below, 10 T cell receptor beta chains from the same sample are listed, as sequenced in a study of technical replicates of blood from a handful of donors listed by TCRdb under 2017. The library was prepared using the immunoSEQ multiplex PCR assay. Entries here come from immuneACCESS through TCRdb and include only in-frame sequences with V and J called. Some clones fail to appear in such tables; in the studies checked, an unresolved V gene covers under half of the shortfall, and the cause of the remainder is unknown. The sample has 75,000 to 95,000 clones on record, about 89% of them singletons. Clones ranked in the top ten supply approximately 0.42% of the sample. The sample consisted of T cells isolated from PBMCs. The receptors were sampled from a human donor in good health.

The chain combines TRBV6-5 with TRBJ2-1; TRBD2 matches at 14 bases. The CDR3 is 14 amino acids. In germline, CDR1 is MNHEY, CDR2 SVGAGI. Trimming cost V 2 bases and J 9 bases; bases outside gene matches: 0. The CDR3 here is CASSYGTSGGEQFF. The CDR3 DNA reads TGTGCCAGCAGTTACGGGACTAGCGGGGGTGAGCAGTTCTTC.

V is TRBV7-2 and J is TRBJ2-7, with D uncertain. Germline assignment: CDR1 SGHTA and CDR2 FQGNSA. The CDR3 runs 15 residues. V dropped 5 bases and J dropped 0 bases, with 14 bases sitting between them. The CDR3 here is CASSPLIRSSYEQYF. The CDR3 nucleotides are TGTGCCAGCAGCCCCCTAATTCGGAGCTCCTACGAGCAGTACTTC.

The chain employs TRBV11-2 and TRBJ2-7; 8 bases align to TRBD1. CDR1 SGHAT and CDR2 FQNNGV come from the germline V gene. CDR3 length: 17 residues. V dropped 5 bases and J dropped 4; count of bases not matched to a gene: 16. CDR3 in DNA: TGTGCCAGCAGCGCCCGAAAAGTATGGACAGGGAAATACGAGCAGTACTTC. Translating gives CASSARKVWTGKYEQYF.

The chain links TRBV27 to TRBJ2-3; 12 positions match TRBD2. The germline gives CDR1 MNHEY, CDR2 SMNVEV (reference sequence). The CDR3 has 16 amino acids. With V trimmed by 5 bases and J by 5 bases, 8 bases remained unmatched. The CDR3 DNA sequence: TGTGCCAGCAGTAGACTAGCGGGAGTATACGGAGATACGCAGTATTTT. This sequence encodes CASSRLAGVYGDTQYF.

The chain has TRBV5-4 and TRBJ2-7; 7 bases match TRBD2. The CDR3 spans 14 residues. The V and J ends lost 2 bases and 5 bases, in that order; junction bases with no gene match: 7. Per germline, CDR1 SGHNT and CDR2 YYREEE (reference sequence). CDR3 loop: CASSFYIRGDEQYF. CDR3 nucleotide sequence: TGTGCCAGCAGCTTTTATATCCGGGGGGACGAGCAGTACTTC.

This clone was recorded once. This rearrangement joins TRBV10-3 to TRBJ1-5, with D hard to call. Germline V gene lookup returns CDR1 ENHRY and CDR2 SYGVKD. Trimming shortened V by 6 bases and J by 10 bases, and 16 bases separated the two germline ends. The CDR3 has 13 residues. CDR3 sequence: CAIRDGPSDPQHF. The CDR3 DNA follows: TGTGCCATCAGGGACGGGCCTAGCGATCCCCAGCATTTT.

This chain uses TRBV7-2 with TRBJ1-1; 8 nucleotides line up with TRBD1. CDR3 length: 15 residues. Germline V CDR1 and CDR2: SGHTA, FQGNSA. The V and J ends lost 1 base and 3 bases, in that order; junction bases with no gene match: 4. The CDR3 DNA follows: TGTGCCAGCAGCTTAGTGGACAGGGTTCACACTGAAGCTTTCTTT. Translation: CASSLVDRVHTEAFF.

For the CDR3, the DNA is TGCGCCAGCAGCCCACGGGCGGGGATCAATGAAAAACTGTTTTTT. Amino acids: CASSPRAGINEKLFF. The chain combines TRBV4-1 with TRBJ1-4; D gene uncertain. The CDR3 runs 15 residues. Germline CDR1 reads MGHRA; CDR2 reads YSYEKL. V was pared by 4 bases and J by 5 bases, with 14 bases between.

V is TRBV11-2 and J is TRBJ2-7; unclear D gene. CDR1 and CDR2 (germline): SGHAT, FQNNGV. V shed 0 bases and J shed 8 bases, with 11 bases lying between them. The CDR3 consists of 13 residues. CDR3 sequence: CASSLDSASQQYF. CDR3 DNA: TGTGCCAGCAGCTTAGATTCAGCGAGCCAGCAGTACTTC.

J is TRBJ1-2 and V is TRBV5-4; tentative D call: TRBD1 (6 bases). Germline CDR1 and CDR2: SGHNT and YYREEE (reference sequence). V shed 5 bases and J shed 8 bases, with 22 bases lying between them. This CDR3 has 15 amino acids. The CDR3 loop is CASRGGLDSREGYTF. DNA of the CDR3: TGTGCCAGCAGGGGAGGGCTGGACAGCCGGGAAGGCTACACCTTC.